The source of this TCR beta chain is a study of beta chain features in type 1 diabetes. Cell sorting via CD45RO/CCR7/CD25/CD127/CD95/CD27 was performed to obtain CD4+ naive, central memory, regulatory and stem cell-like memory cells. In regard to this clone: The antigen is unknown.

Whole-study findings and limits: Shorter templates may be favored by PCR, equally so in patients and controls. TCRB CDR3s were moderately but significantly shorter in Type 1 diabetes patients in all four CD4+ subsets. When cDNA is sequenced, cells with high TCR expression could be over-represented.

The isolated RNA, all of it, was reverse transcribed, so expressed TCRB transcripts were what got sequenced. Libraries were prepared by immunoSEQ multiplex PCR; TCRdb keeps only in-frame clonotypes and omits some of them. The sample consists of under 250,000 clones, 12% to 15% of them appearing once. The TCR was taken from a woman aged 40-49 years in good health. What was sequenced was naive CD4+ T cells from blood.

CDR3 amino acids: CASGANYGYTF. Written as DNA, the CDR3 is TGTGCCAGCGGAGCTAACTATGGCTACACCTTC. J is TRBJ1-2 and V is TRBV6-1; D is unclear. The germline CDR1 and CDR2 sequences are MNHNS and SASEGT. V was pared by 8 bases and J by 0 bases, with 4 bases between. The CDR3 runs 11 residues.